Presented here are 2 T cell receptor beta chains from one specimen sequenced in a study of blood T cell repertoires in COVID-19. Profiled with immunoSEQ multiplex PCR; TCRdb holds only in-frame clones, not every one. The data show about 160,000 clones, more than 75% seen once. Input material: peripheral blood. These receptors were obtained from a human donor with acute or convalescent COVID-19. The donor label of this sample is uncertain.

This clone was seen a handful of times. This chain connects TRBV7-3 to TRBJ1-1; D is perhaps TRBD1 (5 bases). CDR1 is SGHTA and CDR2 is FQGTGA in the germline V gene. Trimming took 3 bases from V and 0 from J, leaving 11 bases between them. The CDR3 totals 15 residues. CDR3 coding DNA: TGTGCCAGCAGCTTTGCAGGGAACATGAACACTGAAGCTTTCTTT. This gives the protein CASSFAGNMNTEAFF.

The genes are TRBV2 and TRBJ1-5; 7 nucleotides align to TRBD1. This CDR3 contains 12 residues. V lost 8 bases to trimming and J lost 7 bases; unmatched junction nucleotides: 5. Germline V CDR1 and CDR2: SNHLY, FYNNEI. Here the CDR3 reads CASPRGCQPQHF. The CDR3 nucleotides are TGTGCCAGCCCCAGGGGGTGCCAGCCCCAGCATTTT.